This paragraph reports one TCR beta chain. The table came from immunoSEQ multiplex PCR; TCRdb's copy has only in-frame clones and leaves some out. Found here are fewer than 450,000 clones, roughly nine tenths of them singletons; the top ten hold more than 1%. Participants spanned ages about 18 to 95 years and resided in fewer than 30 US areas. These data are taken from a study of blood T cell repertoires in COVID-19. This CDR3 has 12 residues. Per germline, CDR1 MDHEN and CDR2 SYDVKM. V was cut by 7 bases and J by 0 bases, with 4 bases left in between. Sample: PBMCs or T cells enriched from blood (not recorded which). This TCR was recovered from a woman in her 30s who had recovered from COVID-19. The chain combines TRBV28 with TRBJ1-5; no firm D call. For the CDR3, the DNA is TGTGCCAGCATTAGTAGCAATCAGCCCCAGCATTTT. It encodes CASISSNQPQHF.